These 15 T cell receptor beta chains were all obtained from the same sample, sequenced in a study of CD8+CD57+ T cells in acquired aplastic anemia. Profiling that covered TCR beta VDJ and CDR3 relied on genomic DNA as its template. A single record per CDR3 protein comes from TCRdb applying MiXCR to the reads. The sample yields around 180,000 distinct CDR3 sequences, under 70% seen once. Sequencing input: sorted CD4+, CD8+, or CD8+CD57+ T cells (not recorded which) from PBMCs. These receptors came from a human donor with severe aplastic anemia or a healthy control (not recorded which).

This clonotype has more than one count but fewer than ten. The chain has TRBV18 and TRBJ2-3; maybe TRBD1 (5 bases). The germline CDR1 and CDR2 sequences are KGHSH and LQKENI. V lost 6 bases and J lost 2, with 15 bases in between. CDR3 length equals 15 residues. CDR3 sequence (DNA): TGTGCCAGCTCCCCTTCGACAGTGATCACAGATACGCAGTATTTT. It is translated as CASSPSTVITDTQYF. The full variable domain, in which reference TRBV18 and TRBJ2-3 provide the parts outside the CDR3, is NAGVMQNPRHLVRRRGQEARLRCSPMKGHSHVYWYRQLPEEGLKFMVYLQKENIIDESGMPKERFSAEFPKEGPSILRIQQVVRGDSAAYFCASSPSTVITDTQYFGPGTRLTVL.

The chain uses TRBV2 and TRBJ2-3; TRBD2 matches at 13 bases. CDR1 is SNHLY and CDR2 is FYNNEI in the germline V gene. V lost 6 bases and J lost 5; bases outside the gene matches: 5. There are 15 residues in the CDR3. The CDR3 region has the DNA TGTGCCAGCAGGGAGAGGACTAGCGGGGGAGATACGCAGTATTTT. Amino acids: CASRERTSGGDTQYF.

The chain recombines TRBV12-3 or TRBV12-4 with TRBJ2-5; D might be TRBD1 or TRBD2, each matching 6 bases. This CDR3 is 15 amino acids long. V was pared by 1 base and J by 4 bases, with 13 bases between. The CDR3 DNA follows: TGTGCCAGCAGTTTAGAGGGGGGAACGGGAGAGACCCAGTACTTC. This encodes CASSLEGGTGETQYF.

In this sample, this clonotype turned up once. This sequence joins TRBV12-3 or TRBV12-4 and TRBJ2-5; 9 bases fit TRBD2. Losses at the gene ends were 6 bases for V and 4 bases for J; bases not matched to a gene: 12. The length of the CDR3 is 16 residues. The CDR3 DNA reads as TGTGCCAGCAGCCTTCAAGCGGGGGGAACGGGAGAGACCCAGTACTTC. Protein: CASSLQAGGTGETQYF.

The chain links TRBV7-9 to TRBJ2-7, with 10 positions matching TRBD1. V dropped 6 bases and J dropped 6; count of bases not matched to a gene: 8. Per germline, CDR1 SEHNR and CDR2 FQNEAQ (reference sequence). The CDR3 loop spans 14 amino acids. This CDR3 is CASSTGQGYGEQYF. The CDR3 DNA follows: TGTGCCAGCAGTACGGGACAGGGGTATGGCGAGCAGTACTTC.

This chain uses TRBV20-1 with TRBJ1-2, with TRBD1 identical over 7 bases. This CDR3 comprises 11 residues. CDR1 and CDR2 from the germline V gene are DFQATT and SNEGSKA (reference sequence). V was pared by 6 bases and J by 7 bases, with 5 bases of the junction left unmatched. CDR3 in amino acids: CSAGQLGGYTF. In DNA form, the CDR3 reads TGCAGTGCGGGACAGTTGGGTGGCTACACCTTC.

The chain combines TRBV2 with TRBJ1-1; D remains unclear. The germline V and J ends were trimmed by 2 bases and 3 bases, with 7 bases remaining between them. Germline-derived CDR1 and CDR2 are SNHLY and FYNNEI. The CDR3 totals 13 residues. CDR3 nucleotides: TGTGCCAGCAGTGAAACCGGGTACACTGAAGCTTTCTTT. Its protein product is CASSETGYTEAFF. The whole variable domain, remainder taken from reference TRBV2 and TRBJ1-1, is EPEVTQTPSHQVTQMGQEVILRCVPISNHLYFYWYRQILGQKVEFLVSFYNNEISEKSEIFDDQFSVERPDGSNFTLKIRSTKLEDSAMYFCASSETGYTEAFFGQGTRLTVV.

The chain has TRBV15 and TRBJ1-4; 8 bases line up with TRBD1. The CDR3 totals 15 residues. The V and J ends lost 2 bases and 5 bases, in that order; junction bases with no gene match: 4. Germline CDR1 and CDR2: LNHNV and YYDKDF (reference sequence). In DNA, the CDR3 is TGTGCCACCAGCAGACCGGACAGGGTAAATGAAAAACTGTTTTTT. Its protein product is CATSRPDRVNEKLFF.

This clonotype occurred once. The V and J genes are TRBV20-1 and TRBJ1-1, with 8 bases lining up with TRBD1. The J segment lost 2 bases and the V segment lost 8 bases, leaving 4 bases of the junction unmatched. This CDR3 spans 12 amino acids. From germline, CDR1 is DFQATT and CDR2 SNEGSKA (reference sequence). The CDR3 here is CSCTGGNTEAFF. The DNA of the CDR3 is TGCAGTTGCACAGGGGGAAACACTGAAGCTTTCTTT.

This clonotype was found a few times. The chain couples TRBV7-6 to TRBJ1-1, with D hard to call. CDR1 and CDR2 from the germline V gene are SGHVS and FNYEAQ. This CDR3 has 13 residues. The V gene lost 3 bases and the J gene lost 2 bases, with 7 bases spanning the gap. The CDR3 here is CASSFRANTEAFF. The DNA for the CDR3 is TGTGCCAGCAGCTTCCGGGCCAACACTGAAGCTTTCTTT.

The V gene is TRBV10-3, the J gene TRBJ1-5; 7 positions agree with TRBD1. Germline loops: CDR1 ENHRY, CDR2 SYGVKD. The J segment lost 2 bases and the V segment lost 6 bases, leaving 4 bases of the junction unmatched. The CDR3 totals 14 residues. This chain's CDR3 is CAISVDRGNQPQHF. For the CDR3, the DNA is TGTGCCATCAGCGTTGACAGGGGCAATCAGCCCCAGCATTTT.

The chain has TRBV20-1 and TRBJ1-3, with D maybe TRBD1 (5 bases). CDR3 length: 15 residues. Germline CDR1 DFQATT, CDR2 SNEGSKA (reference sequence). V was pared by 3 bases and J by 0 bases, with 12 bases between. CDR3: CSASTGGFSGNTIYF. DNA for the CDR3: TGCAGTGCTAGTACGGGGGGGTTCTCTGGAAACACCATATATTTT.

The J gene is TRBJ1-5, the V gene TRBV20-1; D not certain. V gave up 4 bases and J gave up 2 bases, with 6 bases separating them. Germline assignment: CDR1 DFQATT and CDR2 SNEGSKA (reference sequence). CDR3 length: 12 residues. The CDR3 sequence is CSAIGGNQPQHF. The CDR3 nucleotides read TGCAGTGCTATCGGAGGCAATCAGCCCCAGCATTTT.

Only one count was recorded for this clonotype. The chain recombines TRBV19 with TRBJ1-2; D is undetermined. CDR1 and CDR2 (germline): LNHDA, SQIVND (reference sequence). CDR3 length: 13 residues. Trimming left V 4 bases short and J 0 bases short, with 6 bases between. The CDR3 DNA sequence: TGTGCCAGTAGTAGGGCAGCTAACTATGGCTACACCTTC. It specifies CASSRAANYGYTF.

The chain is built from TRBV19 and TRBJ2-7; D possibly corresponds to TRBD1 (6 bases). Germline V lookup: CDR1 LNHDA, CDR2 SQIVND (reference sequence). Trimming took 3 bases from V and 7 from J, leaving 16 bases between them. The CDR3 has 14 amino acids. CDR3 bases: TGTGCCAGTAGTATTCGGGACAATCTGGGGGAGCAGTACTTC. This translates into CASSIRDNLGEQYF.